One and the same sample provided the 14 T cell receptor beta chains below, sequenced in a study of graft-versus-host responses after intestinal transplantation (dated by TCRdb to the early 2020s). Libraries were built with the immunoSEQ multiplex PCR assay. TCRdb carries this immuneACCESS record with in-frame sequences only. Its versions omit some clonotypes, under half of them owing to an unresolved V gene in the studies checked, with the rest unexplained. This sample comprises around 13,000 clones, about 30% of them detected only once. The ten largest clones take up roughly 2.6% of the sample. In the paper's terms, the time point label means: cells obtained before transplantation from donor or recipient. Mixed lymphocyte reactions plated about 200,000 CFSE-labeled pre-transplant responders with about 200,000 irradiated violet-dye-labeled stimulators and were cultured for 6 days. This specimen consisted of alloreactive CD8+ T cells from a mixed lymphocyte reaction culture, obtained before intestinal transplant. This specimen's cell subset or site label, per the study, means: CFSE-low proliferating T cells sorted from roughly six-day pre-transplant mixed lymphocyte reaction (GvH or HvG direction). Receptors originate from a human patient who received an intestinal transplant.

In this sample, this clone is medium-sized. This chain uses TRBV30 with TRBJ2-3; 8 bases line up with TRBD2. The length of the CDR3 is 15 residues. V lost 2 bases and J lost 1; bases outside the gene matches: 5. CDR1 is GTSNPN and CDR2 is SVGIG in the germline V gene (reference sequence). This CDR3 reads CAWSLGTRGTDTQYF. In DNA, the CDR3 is TGTGCCTGGAGTTTGGGGACTAGGGGCACAGATACGCAGTATTTT.

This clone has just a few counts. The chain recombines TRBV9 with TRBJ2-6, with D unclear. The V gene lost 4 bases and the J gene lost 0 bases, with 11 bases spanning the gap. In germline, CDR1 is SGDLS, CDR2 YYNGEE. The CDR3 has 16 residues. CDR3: CASSLRLSSGANVLTF. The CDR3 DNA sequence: TGTGCCAGCAGCCTACGACTGAGCTCTGGGGCCAACGTCCTGACTTTC.

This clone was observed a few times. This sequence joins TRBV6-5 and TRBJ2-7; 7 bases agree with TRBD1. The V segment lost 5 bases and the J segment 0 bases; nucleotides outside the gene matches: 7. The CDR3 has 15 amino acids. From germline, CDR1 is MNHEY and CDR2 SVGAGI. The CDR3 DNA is TGTGCCAGCAGTCGGGACAGATTCTTCTCCTACGAGCAGTACTTC. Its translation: CASSRDRFFSYEQYF.

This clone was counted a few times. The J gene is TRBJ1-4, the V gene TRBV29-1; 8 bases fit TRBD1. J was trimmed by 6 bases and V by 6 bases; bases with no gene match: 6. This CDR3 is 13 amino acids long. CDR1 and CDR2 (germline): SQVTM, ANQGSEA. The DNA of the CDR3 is TGCAGCGTAAAGACAGGGGAATATGAAAAACTGTTTTTT. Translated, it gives CSVKTGEYEKLFF.

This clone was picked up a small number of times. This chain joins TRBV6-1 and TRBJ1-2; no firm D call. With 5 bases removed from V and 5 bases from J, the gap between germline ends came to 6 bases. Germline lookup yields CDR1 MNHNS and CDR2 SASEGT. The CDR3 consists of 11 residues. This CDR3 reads CASSPEYGYTF. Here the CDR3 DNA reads TGTGCCAGCAGTCCCGAATATGGCTACACCTTC.

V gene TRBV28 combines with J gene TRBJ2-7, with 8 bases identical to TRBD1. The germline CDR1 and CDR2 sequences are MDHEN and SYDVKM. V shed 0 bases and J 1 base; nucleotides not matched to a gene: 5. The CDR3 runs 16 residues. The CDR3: CASSLWLGQVSYEQYF. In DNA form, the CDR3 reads TGTGCCAGCAGTTTATGGTTGGGACAGGTATCCTACGAGCAGTACTTC.

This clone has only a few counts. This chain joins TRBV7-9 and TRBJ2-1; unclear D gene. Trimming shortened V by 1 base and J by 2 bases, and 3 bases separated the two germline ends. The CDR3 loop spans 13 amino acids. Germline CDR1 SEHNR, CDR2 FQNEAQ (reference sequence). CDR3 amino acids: CASSLDPYNEQFF. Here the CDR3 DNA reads TGTGCCAGCAGCTTAGACCCCTACAATGAGCAGTTCTTC.

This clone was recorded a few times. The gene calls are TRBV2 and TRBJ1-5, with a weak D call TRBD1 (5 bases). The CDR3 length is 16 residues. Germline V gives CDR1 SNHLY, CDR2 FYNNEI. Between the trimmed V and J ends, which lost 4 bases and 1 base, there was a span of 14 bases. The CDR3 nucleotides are TGTGCCAGCAGTGTTGTATCAGGGAACAGCAATCAGCCCCAGCATTTT. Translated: CASSVVSGNSNQPQHF.

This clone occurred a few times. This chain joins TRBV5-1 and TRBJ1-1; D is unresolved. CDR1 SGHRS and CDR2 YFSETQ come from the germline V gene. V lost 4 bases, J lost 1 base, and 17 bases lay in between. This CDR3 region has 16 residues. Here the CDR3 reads CASSPPGLLWNTEAFF. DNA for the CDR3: TGCGCCAGCAGCCCCCCTGGACTGCTATGGAACACTGAAGCTTTCTTT.

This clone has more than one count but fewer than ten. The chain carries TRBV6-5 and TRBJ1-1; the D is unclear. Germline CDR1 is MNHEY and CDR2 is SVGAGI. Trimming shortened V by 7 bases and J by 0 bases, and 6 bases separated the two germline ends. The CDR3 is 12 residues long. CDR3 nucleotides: TGTGCCAGCACAGTTTTGAACACTGAAGCTTTCTTT. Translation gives CASTVLNTEAFF.

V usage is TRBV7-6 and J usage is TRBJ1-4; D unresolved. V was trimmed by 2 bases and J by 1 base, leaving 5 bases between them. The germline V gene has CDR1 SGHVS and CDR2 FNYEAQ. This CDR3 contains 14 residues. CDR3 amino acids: CASSLLGTNEKLFF. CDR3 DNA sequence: TGTGCCAGCAGCTTATTGGGAACTAATGAAAAACTGTTTTTT. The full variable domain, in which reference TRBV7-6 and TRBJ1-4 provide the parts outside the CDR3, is GAGVSQSPRYKVTKRGQDVALRCDPISGHVSLYWYRQALGQGPEFLTYFNYEAQQDKSGLPNDRFSAERPEGSISTLTIQRTEQRDSAMYRCASSLLGTNEKLFFGSGTQLSVL.

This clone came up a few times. The CDR3, as DNA: TGTGCCAGCTCACCACAGTCCTCCTACAATGAGCAGTTCTTC. This translates into CASSPQSSYNEQFF. This rearrangement joins TRBV18 to TRBJ2-1; D is ambiguous. V lost 1 base and J 0 bases, leaving 4 bases between the germline ends. Germline CDR1 KGHSH, CDR2 LQKENI. This CDR3 region has 14 residues.

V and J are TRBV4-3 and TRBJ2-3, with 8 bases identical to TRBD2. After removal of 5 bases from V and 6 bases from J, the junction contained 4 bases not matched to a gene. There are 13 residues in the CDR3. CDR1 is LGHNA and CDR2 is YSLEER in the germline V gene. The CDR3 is CASSGTRWDTQYF. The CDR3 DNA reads TGCGCCAGCAGCGGGACTAGATGGGATACGCAGTATTTT.

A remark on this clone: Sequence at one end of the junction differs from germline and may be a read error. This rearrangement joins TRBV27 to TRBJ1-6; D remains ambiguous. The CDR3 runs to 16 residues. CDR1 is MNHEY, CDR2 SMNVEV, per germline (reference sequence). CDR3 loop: CSSSYLPGSYNSPLHF. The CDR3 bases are TGTTCCAGCAGTTACCTCCCGGGCTCCTATAATTCACCCCTCCACTTT.